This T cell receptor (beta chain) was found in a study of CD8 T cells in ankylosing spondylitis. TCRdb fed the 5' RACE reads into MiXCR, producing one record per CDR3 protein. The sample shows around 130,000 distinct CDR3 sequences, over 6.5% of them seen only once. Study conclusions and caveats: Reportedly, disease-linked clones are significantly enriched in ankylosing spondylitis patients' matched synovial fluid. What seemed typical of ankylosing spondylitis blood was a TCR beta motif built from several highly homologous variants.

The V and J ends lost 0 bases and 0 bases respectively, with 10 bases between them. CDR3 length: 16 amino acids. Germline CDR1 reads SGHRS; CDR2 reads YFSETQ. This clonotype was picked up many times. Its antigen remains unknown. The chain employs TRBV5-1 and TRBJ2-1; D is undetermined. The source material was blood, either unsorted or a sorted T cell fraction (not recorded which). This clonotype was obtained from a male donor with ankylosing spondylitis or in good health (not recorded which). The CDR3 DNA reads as TGCGCCAGCAGCTTGGGGCCGTTGAGCTCCTACAATGAGCAGTTCTTC. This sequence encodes CASSLGPLSSYNEQFF.